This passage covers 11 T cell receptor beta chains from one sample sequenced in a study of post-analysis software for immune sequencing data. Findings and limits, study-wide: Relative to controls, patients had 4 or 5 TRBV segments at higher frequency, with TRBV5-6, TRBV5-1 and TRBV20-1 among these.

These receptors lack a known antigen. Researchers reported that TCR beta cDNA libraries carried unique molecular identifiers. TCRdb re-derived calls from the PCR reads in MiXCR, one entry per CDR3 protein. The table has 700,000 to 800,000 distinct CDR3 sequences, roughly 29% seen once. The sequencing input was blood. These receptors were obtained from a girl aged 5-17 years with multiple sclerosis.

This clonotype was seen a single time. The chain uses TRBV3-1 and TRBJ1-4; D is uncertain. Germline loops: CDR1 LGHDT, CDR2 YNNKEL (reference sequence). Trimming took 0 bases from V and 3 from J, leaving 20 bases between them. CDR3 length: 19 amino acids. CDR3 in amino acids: CASSQERASDGVSNEKLFF. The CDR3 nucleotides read TGTGCCAGCAGCCAAGAGAGGGCATCGGACGGAGTTTCTAATGAAAAACTGTTTTTT.

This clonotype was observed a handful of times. This chain's CDR3 is CAISGTGQGAFTEAFF. CDR3 bases: TGTGCCATCAGCGGAACGGGACAGGGGGCGTTTACTGAAGCTTTCTTT. J is TRBJ1-1 and V is TRBV10-3; 12 bases match TRBD1. Germline V lookup: CDR1 ENHRY, CDR2 SYGVKD. V was clipped by 6 bases and J by 5 bases; unmatched bases: 10. This CDR3 spans 16 amino acids.

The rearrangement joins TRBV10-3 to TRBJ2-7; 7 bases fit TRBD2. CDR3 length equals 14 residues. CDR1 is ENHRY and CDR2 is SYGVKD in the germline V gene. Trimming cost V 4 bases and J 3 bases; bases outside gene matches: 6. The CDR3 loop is CAISGGGRIYEQYF. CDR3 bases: TGTGCCATCAGTGGCGGCGGGAGAATCTACGAGCAGTACTTC.

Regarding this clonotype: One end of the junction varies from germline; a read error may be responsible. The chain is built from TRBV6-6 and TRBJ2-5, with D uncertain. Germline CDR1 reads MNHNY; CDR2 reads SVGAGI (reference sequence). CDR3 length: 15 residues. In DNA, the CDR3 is TGTGTCAGCAGTTACCCCCCGGGCCAGAAAGAGACCCAGTACTTC. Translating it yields CVSSYPPGQKETQYF.

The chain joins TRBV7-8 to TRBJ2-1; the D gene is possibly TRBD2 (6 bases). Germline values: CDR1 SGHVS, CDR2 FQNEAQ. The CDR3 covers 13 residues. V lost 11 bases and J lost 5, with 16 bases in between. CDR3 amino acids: CALGGAINNEQFF. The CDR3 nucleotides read TGTGCCCTAGGAGGGGCGATTAACAATGAGCAGTTCTTC.

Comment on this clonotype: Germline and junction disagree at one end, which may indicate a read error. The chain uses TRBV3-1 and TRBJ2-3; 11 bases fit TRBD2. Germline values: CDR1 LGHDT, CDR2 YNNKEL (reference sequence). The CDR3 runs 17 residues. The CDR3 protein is CANSQGTSGTYVDTQYF. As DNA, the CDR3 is TGTGCCAACAGCCAGGGGACTAGCGGAACCTACGTCGATACGCAGTATTTT.

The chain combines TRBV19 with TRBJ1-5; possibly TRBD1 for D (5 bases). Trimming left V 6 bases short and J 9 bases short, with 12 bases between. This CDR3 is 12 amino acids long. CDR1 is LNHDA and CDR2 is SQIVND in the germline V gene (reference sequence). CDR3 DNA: TGTGCCAGTAGCCCAGGGATTAGGCCCCAGCATTTT. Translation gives CASSPGIRPQHF. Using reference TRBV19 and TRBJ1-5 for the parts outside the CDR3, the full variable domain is DGGITQSPKYLFRKEGQNVTLSCEQNLNHDAMYWYRQDPGQGLRLIYYSQIVNDFQKGDIAEGYSVSREKKESFPLTVTSAQKNPTAFYLCASSPGIRPQHFGDGTRLSIL.

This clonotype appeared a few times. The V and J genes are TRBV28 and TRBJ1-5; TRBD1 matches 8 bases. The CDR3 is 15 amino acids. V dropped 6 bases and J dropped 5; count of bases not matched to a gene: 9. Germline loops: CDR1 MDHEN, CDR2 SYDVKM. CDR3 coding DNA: TGTGCCAGCAGACCGACGGGGGACAGGTATCAGCCCCAGCATTTT. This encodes CASRPTGDRYQPQHF.

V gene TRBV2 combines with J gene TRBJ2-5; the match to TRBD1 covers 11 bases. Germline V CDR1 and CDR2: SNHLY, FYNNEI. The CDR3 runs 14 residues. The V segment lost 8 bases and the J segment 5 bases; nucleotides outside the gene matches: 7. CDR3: CASQRDRGLETQYF. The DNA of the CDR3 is TGTGCCAGCCAAAGGGACAGGGGGTTGGAGACCCAGTACTTC. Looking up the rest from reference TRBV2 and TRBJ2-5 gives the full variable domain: EPEVTQTPSHQVTQMGQEVILRCVPISNHLYFYWYRQILGQKVEFLVSFYNNEISEKSEIFDDQFSVERPDGSNFTLKIRSTKLEDSAMYFCASQRDRGLETQYFGPGTRLLVL.

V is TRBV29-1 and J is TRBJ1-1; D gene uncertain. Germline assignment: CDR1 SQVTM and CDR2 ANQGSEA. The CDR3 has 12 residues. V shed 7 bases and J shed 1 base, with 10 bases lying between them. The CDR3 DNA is TGCAGCGCCCTGGGCGAGAACACTGAAGCTTTCTTT. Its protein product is CSALGENTEAFF.

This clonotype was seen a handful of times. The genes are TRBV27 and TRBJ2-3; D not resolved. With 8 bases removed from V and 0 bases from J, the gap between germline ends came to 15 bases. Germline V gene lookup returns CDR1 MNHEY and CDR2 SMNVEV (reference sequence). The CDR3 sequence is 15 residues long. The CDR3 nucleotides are TGTGCCAGCGCGTCGACCCGAACCAGCACAGATACGCAGTATTTT. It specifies CASASTRTSTDTQYF.